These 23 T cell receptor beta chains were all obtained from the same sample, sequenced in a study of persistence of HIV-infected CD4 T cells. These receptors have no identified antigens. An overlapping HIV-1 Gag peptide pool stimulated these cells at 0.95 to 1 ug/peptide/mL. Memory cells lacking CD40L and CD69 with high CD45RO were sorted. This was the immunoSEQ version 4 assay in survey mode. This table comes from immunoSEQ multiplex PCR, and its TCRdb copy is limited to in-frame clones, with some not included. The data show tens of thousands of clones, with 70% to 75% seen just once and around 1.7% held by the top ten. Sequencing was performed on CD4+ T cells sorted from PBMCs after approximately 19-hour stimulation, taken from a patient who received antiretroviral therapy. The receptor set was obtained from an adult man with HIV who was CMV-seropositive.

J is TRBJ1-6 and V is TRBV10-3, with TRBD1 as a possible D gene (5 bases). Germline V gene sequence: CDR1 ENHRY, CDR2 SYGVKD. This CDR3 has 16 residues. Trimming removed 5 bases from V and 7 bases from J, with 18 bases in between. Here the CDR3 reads CAISPTGGGGNSPLHF. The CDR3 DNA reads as TGTGCCATCAGTCCCACCGGGGGTGGCGGGAATTCACCCCTCCACTTT.

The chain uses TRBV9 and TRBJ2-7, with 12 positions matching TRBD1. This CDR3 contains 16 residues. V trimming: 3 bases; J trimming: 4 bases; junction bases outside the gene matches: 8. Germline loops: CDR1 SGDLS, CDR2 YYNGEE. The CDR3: CASSAVGTGGRYEQYF. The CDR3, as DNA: TGTGCCAGCAGCGCGGTGGGGACAGGGGGCAGGTACGAGCAGTACTTC. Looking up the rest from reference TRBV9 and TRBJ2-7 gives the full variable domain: DSGVTQTPKHLITATGQRVTLRCSPRSGDLSVYWYQQSLDQGLQFLIQYYNGEERAKGNILERFSAQQFPDLHSELNLSSLELGDSALYFCASSAVGTGGRYEQYFGPGTRLTVT.

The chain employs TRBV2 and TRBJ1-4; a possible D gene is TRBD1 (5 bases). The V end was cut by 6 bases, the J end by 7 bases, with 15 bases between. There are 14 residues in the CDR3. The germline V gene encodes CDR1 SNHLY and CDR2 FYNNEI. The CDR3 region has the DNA TGTGCCAGCAGCAACCGGGACCTCCCTGAAAAACTGTTTTTT. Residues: CASSNRDLPEKLFF.

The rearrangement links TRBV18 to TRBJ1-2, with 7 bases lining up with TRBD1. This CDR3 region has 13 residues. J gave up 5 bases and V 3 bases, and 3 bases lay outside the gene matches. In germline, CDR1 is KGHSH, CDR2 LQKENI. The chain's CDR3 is CASSPDRVYGYTF. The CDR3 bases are TGTGCCAGCTCACCCGACAGGGTATATGGCTACACCTTC.

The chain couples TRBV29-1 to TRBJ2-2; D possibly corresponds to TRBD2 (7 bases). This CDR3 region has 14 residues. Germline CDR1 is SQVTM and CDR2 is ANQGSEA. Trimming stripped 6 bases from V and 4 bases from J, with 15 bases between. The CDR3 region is CSVGGRGTTGELFF. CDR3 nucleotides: TGCAGCGTGGGGGGGCGCGGGACCACCGGGGAGCTGTTTTTT.

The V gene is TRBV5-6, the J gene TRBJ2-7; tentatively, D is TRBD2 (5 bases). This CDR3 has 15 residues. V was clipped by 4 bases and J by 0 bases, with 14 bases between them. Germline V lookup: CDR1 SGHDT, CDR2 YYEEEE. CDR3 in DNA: TGTGCCAGCAGCGCAAGAGGGCTGAGCTCCTACGAGCAGTACTTC. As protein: CASSARGLSSYEQYF.

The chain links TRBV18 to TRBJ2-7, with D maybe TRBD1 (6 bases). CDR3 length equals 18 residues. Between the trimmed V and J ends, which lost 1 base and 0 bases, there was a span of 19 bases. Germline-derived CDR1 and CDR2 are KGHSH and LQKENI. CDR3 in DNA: TGTGCCAGCTCACCACAACCTCCTACAGGGCACTTCTCCTACGAGCAGTACTTC. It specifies CASSPQPPTGHFSYEQYF.

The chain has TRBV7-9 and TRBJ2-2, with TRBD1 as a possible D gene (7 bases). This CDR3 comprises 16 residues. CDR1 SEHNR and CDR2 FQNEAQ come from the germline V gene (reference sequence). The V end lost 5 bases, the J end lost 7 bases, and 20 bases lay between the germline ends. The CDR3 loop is CASSPRQGGSGGELFF. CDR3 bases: TGTGCCAGCAGCCCGAGACAGGGAGGTTCAGGCGGGGAGCTGTTTTTT. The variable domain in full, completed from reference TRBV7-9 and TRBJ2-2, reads DTGVSQNPRHKITKRGQNVTFRCDPISEHNRLYWYRQTLGQGPEFLTYFQNEAQLEKSRLLSDRFSAERPKGSFSTLEIQRTEQGDSAMYLCASSPRQGGSGGELFFGEGSRLTVL.

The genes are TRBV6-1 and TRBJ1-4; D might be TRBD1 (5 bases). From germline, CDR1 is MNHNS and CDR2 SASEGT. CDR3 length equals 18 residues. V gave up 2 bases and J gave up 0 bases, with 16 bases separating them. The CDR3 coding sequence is TGTGCCAGCAGTGAACCGCGGGGCAGCATTGCAACTAATGAAAAACTGTTTTTT. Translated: CASSEPRGSIATNEKLFF.

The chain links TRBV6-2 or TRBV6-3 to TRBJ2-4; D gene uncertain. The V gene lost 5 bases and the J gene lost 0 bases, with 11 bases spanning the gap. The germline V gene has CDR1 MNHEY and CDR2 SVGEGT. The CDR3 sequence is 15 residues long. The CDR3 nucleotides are TGTGCCAGCAGTCTACGATACATAGCCAAAAACATTCAGTACTTC. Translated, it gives CASSLRYIAKNIQYF.

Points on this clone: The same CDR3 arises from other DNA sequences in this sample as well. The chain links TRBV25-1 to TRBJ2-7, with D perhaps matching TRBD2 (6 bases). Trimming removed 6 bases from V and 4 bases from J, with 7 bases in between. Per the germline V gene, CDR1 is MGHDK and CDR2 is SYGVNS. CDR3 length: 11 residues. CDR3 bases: TGTGCCAGCAGGGCGGGGTACGAGCAGTACTTC. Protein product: CASRAGYEQYF.

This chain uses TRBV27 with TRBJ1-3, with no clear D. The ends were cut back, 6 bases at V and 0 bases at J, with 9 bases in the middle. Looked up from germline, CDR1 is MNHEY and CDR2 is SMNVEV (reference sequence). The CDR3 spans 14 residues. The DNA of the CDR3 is TGTGCCAGCAGCCGGGCGAGCTCTGGAAACACCATATATTTT. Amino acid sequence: CASSRASSGNTIYF.

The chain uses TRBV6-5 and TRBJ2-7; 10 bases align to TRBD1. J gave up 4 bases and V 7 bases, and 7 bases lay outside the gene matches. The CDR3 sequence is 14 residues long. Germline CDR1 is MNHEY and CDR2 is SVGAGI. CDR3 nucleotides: TGTGCCAGCACCAGAGACAGGGGGCAATACGAGCAGTACTTC. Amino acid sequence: CASTRDRGQYEQYF.

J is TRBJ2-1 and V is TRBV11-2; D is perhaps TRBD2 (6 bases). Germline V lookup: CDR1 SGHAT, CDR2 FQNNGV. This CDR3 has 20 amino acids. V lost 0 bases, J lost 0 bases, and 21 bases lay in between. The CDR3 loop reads CASSLDWATRPPFSYNEQFF. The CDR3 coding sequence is TGTGCCAGCAGCTTAGATTGGGCGACTAGACCTCCCTTCTCCTACAATGAGCAGTTCTTC.

CDR3 amino acids: CAISESLGQGANYGYTF. CDR3 sequence (DNA): TGTGCCATCAGTGAGTCCCTTGGACAGGGCGCTAACTATGGCTACACCTTC. V gene TRBV10-3 combines with J gene TRBJ1-2, with 8 bases matching TRBD1. Looked up from germline, CDR1 is ENHRY and CDR2 is SYGVKD. Trimming at V came to 0 bases and at J to 0 bases, leaving 6 bases not matched to a gene. The CDR3 consists of 17 residues.

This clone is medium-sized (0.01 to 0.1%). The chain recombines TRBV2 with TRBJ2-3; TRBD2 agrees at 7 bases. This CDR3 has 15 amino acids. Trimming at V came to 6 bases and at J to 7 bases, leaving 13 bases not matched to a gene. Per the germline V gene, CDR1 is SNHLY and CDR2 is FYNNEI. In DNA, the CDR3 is TGTGCCAGCAGCCACGGACTAGAGGCTAGAAATACGCAGTATTTT. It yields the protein CASSHGLEARNTQYF.

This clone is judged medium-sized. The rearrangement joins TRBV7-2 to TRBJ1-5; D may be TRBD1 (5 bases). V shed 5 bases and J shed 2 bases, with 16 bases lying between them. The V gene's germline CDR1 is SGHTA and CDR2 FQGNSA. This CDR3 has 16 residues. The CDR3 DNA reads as TGTGCCAGCAGCCCCCAGGGTAGGAGGGGCAATCAGCCCCAGCATTTT. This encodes CASSPQGRRGNQPQHF.

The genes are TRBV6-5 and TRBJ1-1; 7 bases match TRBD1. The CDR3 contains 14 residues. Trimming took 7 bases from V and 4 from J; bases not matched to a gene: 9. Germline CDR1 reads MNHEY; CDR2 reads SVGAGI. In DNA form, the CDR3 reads TGTGCCAGCAACCAAAACAGGGGCCGCACTGAAGCTTTCTTT. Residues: CASNQNRGRTEAFF.

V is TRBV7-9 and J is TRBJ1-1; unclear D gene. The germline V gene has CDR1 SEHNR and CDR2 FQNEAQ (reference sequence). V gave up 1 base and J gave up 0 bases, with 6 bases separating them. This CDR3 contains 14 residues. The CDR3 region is CASSLDSVNTEAFF. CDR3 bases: TGTGCCAGCAGCTTAGACAGCGTGAACACTGAAGCTTTCTTT. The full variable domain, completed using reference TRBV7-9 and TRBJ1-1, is DTGVSQNPRHKITKRGQNVTFRCDPISEHNRLYWYRQTLGQGPEFLTYFQNEAQLEKSRLLSDRFSAERPKGSFSTLEIQRTEQGDSAMYLCASSLDSVNTEAFFGQGTRLTVV.

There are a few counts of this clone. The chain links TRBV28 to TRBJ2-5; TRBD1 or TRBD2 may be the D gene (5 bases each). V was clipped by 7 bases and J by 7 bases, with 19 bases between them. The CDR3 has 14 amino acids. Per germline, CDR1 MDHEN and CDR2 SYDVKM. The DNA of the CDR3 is TGTGCCAGCACCTTTGGGGGTCGGCAGGGGACCCAGTACTTC. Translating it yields CASTFGGRQGTQYF.

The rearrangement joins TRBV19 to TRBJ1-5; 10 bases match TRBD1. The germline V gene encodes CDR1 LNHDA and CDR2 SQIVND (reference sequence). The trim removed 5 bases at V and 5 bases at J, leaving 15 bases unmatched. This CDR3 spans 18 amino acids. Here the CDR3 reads CASSLNRPGQGKDQPQHF. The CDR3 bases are TGTGCCAGTAGTCTCAATAGGCCGGGACAGGGGAAGGATCAGCCCCAGCATTTT.

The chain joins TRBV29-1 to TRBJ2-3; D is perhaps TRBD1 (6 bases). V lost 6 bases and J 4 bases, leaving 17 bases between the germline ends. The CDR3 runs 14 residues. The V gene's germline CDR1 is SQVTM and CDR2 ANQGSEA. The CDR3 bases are TGCAGCGTCCGGACAGCGCGAGGGGCAGATACGCAGTATTTT. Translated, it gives CSVRTARGADTQYF.

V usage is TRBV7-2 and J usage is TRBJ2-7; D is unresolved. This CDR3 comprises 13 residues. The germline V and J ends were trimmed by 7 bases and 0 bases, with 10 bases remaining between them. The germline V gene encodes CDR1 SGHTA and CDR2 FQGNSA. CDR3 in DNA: TGTGCCAGCACCTATGCGGTCTCCTACGAGCAGTACTTC. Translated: CASTYAVSYEQYF.